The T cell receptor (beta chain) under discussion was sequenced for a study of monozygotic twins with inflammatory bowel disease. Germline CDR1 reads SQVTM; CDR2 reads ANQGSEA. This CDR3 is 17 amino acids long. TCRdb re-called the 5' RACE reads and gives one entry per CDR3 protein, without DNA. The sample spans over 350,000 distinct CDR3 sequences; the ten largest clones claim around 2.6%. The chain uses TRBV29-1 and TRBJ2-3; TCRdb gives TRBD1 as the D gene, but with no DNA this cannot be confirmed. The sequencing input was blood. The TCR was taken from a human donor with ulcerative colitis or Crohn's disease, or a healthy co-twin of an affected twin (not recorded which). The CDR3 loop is CSVEDWGIGGSADTQYF.